This T cell receptor beta chain was identified during a study of shared clonotypes between healthy human individuals. Investigators divided CD4+ cells into CD45RA+ naive and CD45RA-negative memory subsets. The V end lost 5 bases, the J end lost 1 base, and 8 bases lay between the germline ends. Germline-derived CDR1 and CDR2 are SGHVS and FQNEAQ. The CDR3 runs to 13 residues. Clones were read by immunoSEQ multiplex PCR, and TCRdb kept only the in-frame ones, dropping some. The sample includes 980,000 or so clones, about 80% of them seen just once. Sequencing was done on a sample of memory CD4+ T cells sorted from blood. Subset reported: CD45RA-negative fraction. This chain uses TRBV7-8 with TRBJ2-5; D possibly uses TRBD1 or TRBD2 (5 bases each). The receptor was derived from a man aged 18 to 29 in good health. CDR3 nucleotide sequence: TGTGCCAGCAGCAGAGGGACCCAAGAGACCCAGTACTTC. As protein: CASSRGTQETQYF.